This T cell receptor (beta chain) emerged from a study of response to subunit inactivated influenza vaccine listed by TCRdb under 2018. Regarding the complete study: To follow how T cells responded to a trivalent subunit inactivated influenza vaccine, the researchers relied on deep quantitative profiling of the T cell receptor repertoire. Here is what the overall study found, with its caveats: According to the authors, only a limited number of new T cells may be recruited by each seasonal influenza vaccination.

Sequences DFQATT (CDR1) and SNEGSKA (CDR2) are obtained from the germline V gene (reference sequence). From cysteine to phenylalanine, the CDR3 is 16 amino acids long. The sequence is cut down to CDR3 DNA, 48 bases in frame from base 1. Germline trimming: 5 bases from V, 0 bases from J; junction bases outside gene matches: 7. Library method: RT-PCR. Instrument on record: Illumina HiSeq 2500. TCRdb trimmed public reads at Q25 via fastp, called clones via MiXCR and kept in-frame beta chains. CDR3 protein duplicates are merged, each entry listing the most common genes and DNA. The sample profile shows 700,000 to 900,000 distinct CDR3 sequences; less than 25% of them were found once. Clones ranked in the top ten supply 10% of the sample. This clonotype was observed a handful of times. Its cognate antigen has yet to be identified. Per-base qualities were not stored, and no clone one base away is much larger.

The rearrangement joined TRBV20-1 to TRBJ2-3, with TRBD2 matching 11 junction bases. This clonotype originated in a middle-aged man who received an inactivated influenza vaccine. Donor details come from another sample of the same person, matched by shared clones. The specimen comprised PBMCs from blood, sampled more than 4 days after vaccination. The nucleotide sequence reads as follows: TGCAGTGCTTACGGGACTAGCGGTTCTAGCACAGATACGCAGTATTTT. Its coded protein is CSAYGTSGSSTDTQYF.